These T cell receptor beta chains were read from a single sample in a study of T cell changes during pregnancy in multiple sclerosis. TCRdb's copy holds only in-frame clones and misses some; the assay was immunoSEQ multiplex PCR. The sample has tens of thousands of clones, 80% to 95% seen once. The sample was CD8+ T cells from peripheral blood mononuclear cells, taken in the second trimester of pregnancy. The receptors were gathered from a female donor with multiple sclerosis, enrolled in a pregnancy study. Each CDR3 is given with its conserved first and last residue. The D gene is left open where the match is weak. Some rows mark clone size as missing; the rest say once, few, many or name a class of expanded clone.

d_call j_call clone_size v_call cdr3_aa cdr3_nt
TRBD2 TRBJ2-2 - TRBV5-1 CASRRSSSGALVNTGELFF TGCGCCAGCAGGAGGTCGTCTAGCGGGGCCTTAGTTAACACCGGGGAGCTGTTTTTT
- TRBJ2-1 - TRBV5-4 CASSFGVTGYNEQFF TGTGCCAGCAGCTTTGGGGTGACAGGTTACAATGAGCAGTTCTTC
- TRBJ2-1 once TRBV11-2 CASSLVASVFDEQFF TGTGCCAGCAGCTTAGTTGCTAGCGTATTCGATGAGCAGTTCTTC
TRBD1 TRBJ2-1 - TRBV27 CASSLYLGQGARDEQFF TGTGCCAGCAGTTTATATCTCGGACAGGGGGCTCGAGATGAGCAGTTCTTC
- TRBJ1-1 - TRBV28 CASTVRGNTEAFF TGTGCCAGCACCGTCAGGGGTAACACTGAAGCTTTCTTT
TRBD1 TRBJ1-1 - TRBV13 CASSGPGTVAFF TGTGCCAGCAGCGGACCCGGGACAGTTGCTTTCTTT
TRBD2 TRBJ2-1 - TRBV6-4 CASSKTSGSYNEQFF TGTGCCAGCAGTAAGACTAGCGGGTCTTACAATGAGCAGTTCTTC
- TRBJ2-5 - TRBV19 CASSISPGSEETQYF TGTGCCAGTAGTATCAGCCCAGGGTCGGAAGAGACCCAGTACTTC
- TRBJ1-4 - TRBV28 CASLKGASLNEKLFF TGTGCCAGCCTTAAAGGGGCCAGCCTGAATGAAAAACTGTTTTTT
- TRBJ2-1 - TRBV5-4 CAFRPRGSNEQFF TGTGCCTTTCGGCCCCGAGGAAGCAATGAGCAGTTCTTC
TRBD1 TRBJ2-7 - TRBV2 CASLEPGTGRDILLNEQYF TGTGCCAGCTTGGAGCCAGGGACAGGAAGAGATATCCTACTTAACGAGCAGTACTTC
- TRBJ2-1 - TRBV10-3 CAISALVPEQFF TGTGCCATCAGCGCCCTAGTCCCTGAGCAGTTCTTC
- TRBJ1-6 - TRBV7-2 CASSPRGGPAPLHF TGTGCCAGCAGCCCCCGGGGAGGGCCGGCACCCCTCCACTTT
TRBD2 TRBJ2-7 - TRBV5-4 CASSPGLAELYEQYF TGTGCCAGCAGCCCGGGACTAGCGGAACTCTACGAGCAGTACTTC
TRBD2 TRBJ2-7 - TRBV30 CAWTPPSGRVYEQYF TGTGCCTGGACGCCCCCTAGCGGGAGGGTCTACGAGCAGTACTTC
- TRBJ2-7 - TRBV4-2 CASSQVGGLSNYEQYF TGTGCCAGCAGCCAAGTCGGGGGATTGTCAAATTACGAGCAGTACTTC